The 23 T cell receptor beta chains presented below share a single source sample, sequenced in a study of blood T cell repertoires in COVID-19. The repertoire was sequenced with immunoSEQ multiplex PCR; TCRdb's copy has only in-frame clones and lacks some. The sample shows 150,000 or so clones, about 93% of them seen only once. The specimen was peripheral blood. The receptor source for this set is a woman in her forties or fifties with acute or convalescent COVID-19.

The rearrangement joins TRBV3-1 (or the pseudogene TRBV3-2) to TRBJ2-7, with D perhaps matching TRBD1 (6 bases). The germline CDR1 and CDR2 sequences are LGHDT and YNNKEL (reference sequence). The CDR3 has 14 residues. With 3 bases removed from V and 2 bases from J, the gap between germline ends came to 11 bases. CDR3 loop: CASSQTGYTYEQYF. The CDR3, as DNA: TGTGCCAGCAGCCAGACAGGCTACACCTACGAGCAGTACTTC.

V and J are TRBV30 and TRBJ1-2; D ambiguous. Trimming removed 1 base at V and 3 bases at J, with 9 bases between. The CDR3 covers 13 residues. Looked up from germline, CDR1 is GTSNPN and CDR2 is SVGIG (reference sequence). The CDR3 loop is CAWSGVRYYGYTF. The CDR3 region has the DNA TGTGCCTGGAGTGGGGTCAGGTACTATGGCTACACCTTC.

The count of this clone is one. CDR3 sequence reads: CASRQGTANYGYTF. CDR3 bases: TGTGCCAGCCGCCAGGGGACCGCTAACTATGGCTACACCTTC. The rearrangement links TRBV6-6 to TRBJ1-2; D possibly corresponds to TRBD1 (6 bases). The CDR3 spans 14 residues. Germline loops: CDR1 MNHNY, CDR2 SVGAGI (reference sequence). Trimming stripped 8 bases from V and 0 bases from J, with 13 bases between.

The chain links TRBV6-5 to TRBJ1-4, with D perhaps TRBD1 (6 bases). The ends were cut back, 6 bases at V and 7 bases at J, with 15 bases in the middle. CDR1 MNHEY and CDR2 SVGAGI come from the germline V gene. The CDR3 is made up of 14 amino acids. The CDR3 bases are TGTGCCAGCAGCTTAACAGGGTTGGTTGAAAAACTGTTTTTT. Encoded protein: CASSLTGLVEKLFF.

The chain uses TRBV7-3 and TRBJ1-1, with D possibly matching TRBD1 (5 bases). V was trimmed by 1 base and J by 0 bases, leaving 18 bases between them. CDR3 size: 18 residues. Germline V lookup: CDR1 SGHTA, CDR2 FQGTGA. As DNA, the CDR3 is TGTGCCAGCAGCTTAATACCCGGGGGATCAGGAGTGAACACTGAAGCTTTCTTT. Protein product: CASSLIPGGSGVNTEAFF.

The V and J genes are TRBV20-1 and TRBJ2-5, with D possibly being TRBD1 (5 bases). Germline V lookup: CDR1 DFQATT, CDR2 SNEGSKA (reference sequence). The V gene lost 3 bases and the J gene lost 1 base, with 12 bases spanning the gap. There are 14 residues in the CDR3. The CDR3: CSASPLTVQETQYF. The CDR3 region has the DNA TGCAGTGCTAGTCCCCTGACAGTCCAAGAGACCCAGTACTTC.

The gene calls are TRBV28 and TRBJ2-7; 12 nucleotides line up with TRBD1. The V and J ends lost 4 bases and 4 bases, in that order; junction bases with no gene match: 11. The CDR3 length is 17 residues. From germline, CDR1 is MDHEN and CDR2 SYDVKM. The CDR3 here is CASSWGSGTGGLYEQYF. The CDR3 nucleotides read TGTGCCAGCAGTTGGGGCTCCGGGACAGGGGGCTTGTACGAGCAGTACTTC.

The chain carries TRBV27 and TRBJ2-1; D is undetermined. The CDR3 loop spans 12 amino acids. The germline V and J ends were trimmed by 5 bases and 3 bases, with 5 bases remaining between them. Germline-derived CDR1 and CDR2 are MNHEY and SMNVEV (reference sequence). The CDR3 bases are TGTGCCAGCAGTCCAAACTACAATGAGCAGTTCTTC. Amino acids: CASSPNYNEQFF.

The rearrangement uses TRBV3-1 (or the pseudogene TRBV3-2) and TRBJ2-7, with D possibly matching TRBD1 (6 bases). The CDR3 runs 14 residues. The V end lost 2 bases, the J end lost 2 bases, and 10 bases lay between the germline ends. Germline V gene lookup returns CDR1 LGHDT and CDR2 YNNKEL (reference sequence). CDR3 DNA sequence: TGTGCCAGCAGCCAATGGGGGCGGGCCTACGAGCAGTACTTC. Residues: CASSQWGRAYEQYF.

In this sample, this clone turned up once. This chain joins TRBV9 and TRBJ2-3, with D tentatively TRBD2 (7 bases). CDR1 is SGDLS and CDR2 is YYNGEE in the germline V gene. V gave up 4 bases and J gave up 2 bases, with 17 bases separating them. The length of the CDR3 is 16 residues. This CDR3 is CASSLGRGASTDTQYF. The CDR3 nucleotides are TGTGCCAGCAGCCTGGGCCGGGGGGCTTCCACAGATACGCAGTATTTT.

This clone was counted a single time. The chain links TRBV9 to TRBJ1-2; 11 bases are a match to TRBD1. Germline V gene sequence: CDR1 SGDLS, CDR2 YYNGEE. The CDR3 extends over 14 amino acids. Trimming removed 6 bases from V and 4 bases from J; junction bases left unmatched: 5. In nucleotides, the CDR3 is TGTGCCAGCACCGGGACAGGGGGTTCCTATGGCTACACCTTC. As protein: CASTGTGGSYGYTF.

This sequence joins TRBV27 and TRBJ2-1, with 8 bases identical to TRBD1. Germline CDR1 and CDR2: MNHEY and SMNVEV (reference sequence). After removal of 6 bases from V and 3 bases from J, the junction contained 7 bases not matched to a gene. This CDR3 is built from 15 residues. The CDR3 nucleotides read TGTGCCAGCAGGCCTCAGGGGGCTTTCTACAATGAGCAGTTCTTC. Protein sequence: CASRPQGAFYNEQFF.

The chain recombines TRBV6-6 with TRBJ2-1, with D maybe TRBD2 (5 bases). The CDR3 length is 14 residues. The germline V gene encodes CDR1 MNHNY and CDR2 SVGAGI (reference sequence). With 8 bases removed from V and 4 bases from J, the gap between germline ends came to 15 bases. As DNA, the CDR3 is TGTGCCAGCGGCTACCAAGGCGGGTACAATGAGCAGTTCTTC. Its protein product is CASGYQGGYNEQFF.

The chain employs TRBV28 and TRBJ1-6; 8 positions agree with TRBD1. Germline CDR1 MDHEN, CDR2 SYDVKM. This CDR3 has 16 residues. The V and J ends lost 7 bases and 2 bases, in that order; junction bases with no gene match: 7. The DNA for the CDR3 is TGTGCCAGCATCCCCCTCAGGGGGCCCTATAATTCACCCCTCCACTTT. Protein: CASIPLRGPYNSPLHF.

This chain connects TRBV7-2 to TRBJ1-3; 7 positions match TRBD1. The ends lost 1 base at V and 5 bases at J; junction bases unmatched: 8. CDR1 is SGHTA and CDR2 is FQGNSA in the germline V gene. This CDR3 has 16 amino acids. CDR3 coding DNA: TGTGCCAGCAGCTTAGGGGAACAGGGGTTACGAAACACCATATATTTT. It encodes CASSLGEQGLRNTIYF.

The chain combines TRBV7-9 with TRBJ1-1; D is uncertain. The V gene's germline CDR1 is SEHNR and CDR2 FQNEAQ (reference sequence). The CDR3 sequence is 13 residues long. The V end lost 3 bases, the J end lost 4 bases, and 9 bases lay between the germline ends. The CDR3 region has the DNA TGTGCCAGCAGCTTCACTGGGAGCACTGAAGCTTTCTTT. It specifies CASSFTGSTEAFF. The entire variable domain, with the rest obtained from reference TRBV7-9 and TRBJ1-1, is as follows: DTGVSQNPRHKITKRGQNVTFRCDPISEHNRLYWYRQTLGQGPEFLTYFQNEAQLEKSRLLSDRFSAERPKGSFSTLEIQRTEQGDSAMYLCASSFTGSTEAFFGQGTRLTVV.

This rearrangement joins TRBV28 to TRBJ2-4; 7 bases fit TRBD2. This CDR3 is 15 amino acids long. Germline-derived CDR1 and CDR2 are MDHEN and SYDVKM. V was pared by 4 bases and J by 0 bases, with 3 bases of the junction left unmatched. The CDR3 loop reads CASSWGGVAKNIQYF. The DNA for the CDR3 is TGTGCCAGCAGTTGGGGGGGAGTAGCCAAAAACATTCAGTACTTC.

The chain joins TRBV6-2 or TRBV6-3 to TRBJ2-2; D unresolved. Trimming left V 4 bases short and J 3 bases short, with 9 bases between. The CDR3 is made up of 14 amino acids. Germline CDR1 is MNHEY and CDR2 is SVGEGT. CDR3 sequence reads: CASSLRVDTGELFF. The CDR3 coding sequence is TGTGCCAGCAGTTTGCGTGTAGACACCGGGGAGCTGTTTTTT.

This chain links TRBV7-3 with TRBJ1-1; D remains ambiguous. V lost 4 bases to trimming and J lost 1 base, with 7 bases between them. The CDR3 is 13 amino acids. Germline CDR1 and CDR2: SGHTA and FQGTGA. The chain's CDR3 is CASSSGGNTEAFF. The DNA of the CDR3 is TGTGCCAGCAGCTCCGGAGGGAACACTGAAGCTTTCTTT.

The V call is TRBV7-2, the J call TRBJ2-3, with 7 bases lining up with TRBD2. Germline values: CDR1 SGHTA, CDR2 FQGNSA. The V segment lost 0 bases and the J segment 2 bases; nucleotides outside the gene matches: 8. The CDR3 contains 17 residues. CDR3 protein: CASSLAVSGGPTDTQYF. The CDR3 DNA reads TGTGCCAGCAGCTTAGCGGTGTCGGGAGGACCCACAGATACGCAGTATTTT.

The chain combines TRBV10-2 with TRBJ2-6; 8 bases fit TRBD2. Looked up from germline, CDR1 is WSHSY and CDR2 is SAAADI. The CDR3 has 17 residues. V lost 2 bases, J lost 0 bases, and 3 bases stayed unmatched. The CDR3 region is CASSEASGSSGANVLTF. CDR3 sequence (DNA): TGCGCCAGCAGTGAGGCTAGCGGGTCCTCTGGGGCCAACGTCCTGACTTTC.

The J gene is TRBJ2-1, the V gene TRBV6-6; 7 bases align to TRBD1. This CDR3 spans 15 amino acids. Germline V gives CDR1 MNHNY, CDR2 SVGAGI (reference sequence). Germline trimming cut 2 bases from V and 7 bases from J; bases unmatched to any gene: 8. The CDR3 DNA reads TGTGCCAGCAGTTACGGGCAGGGGGTTGTAAATGAGCAGTTCTTC. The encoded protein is CASSYGQGVVNEQFF.

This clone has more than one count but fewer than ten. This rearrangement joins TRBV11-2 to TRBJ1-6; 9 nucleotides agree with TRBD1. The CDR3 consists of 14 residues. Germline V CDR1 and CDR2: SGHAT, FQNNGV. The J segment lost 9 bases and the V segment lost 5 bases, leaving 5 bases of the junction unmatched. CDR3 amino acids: CASSPGQGSSPLHF. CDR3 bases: TGTGCCAGCAGCCCTGGACAGGGGAGTTCACCCCTCCACTTT. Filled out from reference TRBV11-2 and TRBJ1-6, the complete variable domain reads EAGVAQSPRYKIIEKRQSVAFWCNPISGHATLYWYQQILGQGPKLLIQFQNNGVVDDSQLPKDRFSAERLKGVDSTLKIQPAKLEDSAVYLCASSPGQGSSPLHFGNGTRLTVT.